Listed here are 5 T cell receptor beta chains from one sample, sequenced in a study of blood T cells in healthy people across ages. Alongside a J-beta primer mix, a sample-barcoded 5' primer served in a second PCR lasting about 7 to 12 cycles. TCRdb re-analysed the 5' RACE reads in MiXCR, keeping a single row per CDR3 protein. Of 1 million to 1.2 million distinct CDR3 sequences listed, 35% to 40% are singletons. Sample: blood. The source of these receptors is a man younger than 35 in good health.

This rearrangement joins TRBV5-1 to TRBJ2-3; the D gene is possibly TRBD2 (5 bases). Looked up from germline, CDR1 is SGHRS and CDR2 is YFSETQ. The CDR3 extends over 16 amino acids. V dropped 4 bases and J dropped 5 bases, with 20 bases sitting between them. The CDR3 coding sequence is TGCGCCAGCAGCAAGTCCCGCGGGCTAGTCGGAGATACGCAGTATTTT. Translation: CASSKSRGLVGDTQYF.

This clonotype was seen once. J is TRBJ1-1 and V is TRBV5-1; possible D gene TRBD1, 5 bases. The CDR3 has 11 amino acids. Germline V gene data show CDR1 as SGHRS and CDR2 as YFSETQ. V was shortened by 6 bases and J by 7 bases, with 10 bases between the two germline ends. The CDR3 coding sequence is TGCGCCAGCATTGGGGCAGATGAAGCTTTCTTT. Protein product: CASIGADEAFF.

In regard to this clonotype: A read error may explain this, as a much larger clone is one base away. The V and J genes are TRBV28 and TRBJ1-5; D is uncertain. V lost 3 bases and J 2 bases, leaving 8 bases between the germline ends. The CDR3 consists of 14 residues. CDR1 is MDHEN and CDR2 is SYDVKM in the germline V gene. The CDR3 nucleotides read TGTGCCAGCAGTTTCCAGAATGGCAATCAGCCCCAGCATTTT. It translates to CASSFQNGNQPQHF.

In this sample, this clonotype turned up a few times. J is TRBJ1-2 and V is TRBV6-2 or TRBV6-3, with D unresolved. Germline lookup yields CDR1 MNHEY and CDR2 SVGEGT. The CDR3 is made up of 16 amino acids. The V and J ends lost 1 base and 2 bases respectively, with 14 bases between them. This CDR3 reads CASSYFERGRNYGYTF. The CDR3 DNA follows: TGTGCCAGCAGTTACTTTGAGCGGGGAAGGAACTATGGCTACACCTTC.

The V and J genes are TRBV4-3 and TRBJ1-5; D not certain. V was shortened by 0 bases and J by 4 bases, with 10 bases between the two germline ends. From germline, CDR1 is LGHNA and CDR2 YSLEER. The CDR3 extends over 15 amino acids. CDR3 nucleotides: TGCGCCAGCAGCCAAGATGGGAGGACGAATCAGCCCCAGCATTTT. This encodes CASSQDGRTNQPQHF.